This TCR beta chain is drawn from a study of cytomegalovirus exposure and HLA in healthy donors. Findings and caveats of the study: Most TCR sequences showed up rarely, but some public TCRs showed up in many donors.

Note on this clone: Antigen unknown.

This table comes from immunoSEQ multiplex PCR, and its TCRdb copy is limited to in-frame clones, with some not included. The data hold more than 90,000 clones, with 86% observed a single time. From germline, CDR1 is SGHAT and CDR2 FQNNGV. This CDR3 is 16 amino acids long. The ends lost 7 bases at V and 0 bases at J; junction bases unmatched: 3. Sequencing was performed on PBMCs. This clonotype was obtained from a man aged 18 to 30 in good health and CMV-seronegative. The rearrangement joins TRBV11-2 to TRBJ2-2, with 12 bases lining up with TRBD2. The CDR3 spells CASNLAGGTNTGELFF. The DNA of the CDR3 is TGTGCCAGCAATCTAGCGGGGGGGACGAACACCGGGGAGCTGTTTTTT.